This TCR beta chain was identified in a study of CD8+CD57+ T cells in acquired aplastic anemia. With V trimmed by 0 bases and J by 8 bases, 8 bases remained unmatched. Germline loops: CDR1 SGHNT, CDR2 YYREEE (reference sequence). The CDR3 consists of 16 residues. TCR beta VDJ and CDR3 profiles were obtained from a genomic DNA template. TCRdb reprocessed the reads via MiXCR and lists one record per CDR3 protein. The data hold 160,000 or so distinct CDR3 sequences, with roughly 50% observed a single time. By flow cytometry, patients selected for sequencing had shown an expansion of CD8+CD57+ cells. This clonotype was seen many times.

The chain employs TRBV5-4 and TRBJ2-1; 10 nucleotides align to TRBD2. This sequence originates from a human donor with aplastic anemia. Sequencing used sorted CD4+, CD8+, or CD8+CD57+ T cells (not recorded which) from PBMCs. The CDR3 protein is CASSLGTSGSTDEQFF. CDR3 bases: TGTGCCAGCAGCTTGGGGACTAGCGGTAGTACAGATGAGCAGTTCTTC.